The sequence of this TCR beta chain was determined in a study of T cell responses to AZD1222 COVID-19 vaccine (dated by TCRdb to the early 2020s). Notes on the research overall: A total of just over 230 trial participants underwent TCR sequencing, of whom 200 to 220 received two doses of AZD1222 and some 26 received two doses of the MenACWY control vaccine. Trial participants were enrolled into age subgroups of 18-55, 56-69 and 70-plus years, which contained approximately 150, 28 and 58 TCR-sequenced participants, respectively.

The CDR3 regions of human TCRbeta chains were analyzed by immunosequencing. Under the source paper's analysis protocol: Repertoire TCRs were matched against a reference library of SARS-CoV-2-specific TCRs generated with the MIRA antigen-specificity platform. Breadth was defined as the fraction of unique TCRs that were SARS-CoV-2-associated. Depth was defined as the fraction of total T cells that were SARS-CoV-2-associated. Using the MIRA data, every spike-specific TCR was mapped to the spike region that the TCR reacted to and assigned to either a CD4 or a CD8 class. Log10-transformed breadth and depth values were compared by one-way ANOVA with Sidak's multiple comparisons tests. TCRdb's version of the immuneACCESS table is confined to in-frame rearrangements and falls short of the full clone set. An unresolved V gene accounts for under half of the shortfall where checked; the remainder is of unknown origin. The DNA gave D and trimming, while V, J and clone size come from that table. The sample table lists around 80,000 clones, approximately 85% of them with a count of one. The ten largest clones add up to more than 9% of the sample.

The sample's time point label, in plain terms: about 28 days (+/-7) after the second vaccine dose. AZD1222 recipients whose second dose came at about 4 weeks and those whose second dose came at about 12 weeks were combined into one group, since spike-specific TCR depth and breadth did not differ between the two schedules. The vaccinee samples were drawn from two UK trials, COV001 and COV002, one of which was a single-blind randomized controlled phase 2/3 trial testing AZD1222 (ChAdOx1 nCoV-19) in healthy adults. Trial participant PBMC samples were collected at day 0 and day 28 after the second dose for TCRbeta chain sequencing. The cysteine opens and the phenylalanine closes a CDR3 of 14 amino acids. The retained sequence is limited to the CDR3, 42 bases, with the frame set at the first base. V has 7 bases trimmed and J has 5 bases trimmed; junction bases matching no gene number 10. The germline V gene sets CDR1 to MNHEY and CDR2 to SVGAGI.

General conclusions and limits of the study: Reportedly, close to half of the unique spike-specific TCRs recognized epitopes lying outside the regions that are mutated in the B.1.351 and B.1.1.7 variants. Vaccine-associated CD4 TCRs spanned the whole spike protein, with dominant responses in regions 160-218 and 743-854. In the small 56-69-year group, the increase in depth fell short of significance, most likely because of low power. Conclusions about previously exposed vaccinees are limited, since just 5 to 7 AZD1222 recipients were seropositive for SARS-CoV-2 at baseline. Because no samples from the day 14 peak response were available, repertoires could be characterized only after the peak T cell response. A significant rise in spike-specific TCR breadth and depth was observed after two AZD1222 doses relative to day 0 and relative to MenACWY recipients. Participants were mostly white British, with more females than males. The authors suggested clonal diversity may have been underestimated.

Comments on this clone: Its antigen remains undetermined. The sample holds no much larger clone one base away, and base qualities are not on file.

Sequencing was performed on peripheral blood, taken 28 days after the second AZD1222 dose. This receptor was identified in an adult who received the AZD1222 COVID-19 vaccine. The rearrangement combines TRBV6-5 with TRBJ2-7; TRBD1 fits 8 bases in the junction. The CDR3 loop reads CASTPWTGPHEQYF. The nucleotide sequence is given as TGTGCCAGCACTCCATGGACAGGGCCGCACGAGCAGTACTTC.